This passage covers 12 T cell receptor beta chains from one sample sequenced in a study of metastatic and nonmetastatic thyroid tumors. TCRdb re-analyzed the PCR reads using MiXCR. The data hold over 15,000 clones, with about 31% observed a single time. All patients reached thyroid surgery having received no treatment beforehand. The sample taken for sequencing was adjacent normal tissue. Every receptor here comes from a female donor with papillary thyroid cancer or a benign thyroid nodule (not recorded which). Some clones in this sample may be carry-over from other donors' samples.

CDR3 sequence reads: CASSLPRGPLHF. For the CDR3, the DNA is TGTGCCAGCAGTTTACCCAGGGGGCCCCTCCACTTT. The chain links TRBV28 to TRBJ1-6; 7 bases map to TRBD1. This CDR3 has 12 amino acids. With V trimmed by 2 bases and J by 13 bases, 2 bases remained unmatched. Germline CDR1 reads MDHEN; CDR2 reads SYDVKM.

This clone occurred many times. The chain recombines TRBV19 with TRBJ1-2; 8 positions match TRBD1. This CDR3 is 17 amino acids long. Germline CDR1 LNHDA, CDR2 SQIVND (reference sequence). Trimming cost V 9 bases and J 1 base; bases outside gene matches: 16. The CDR3 loop is CASRKGPTGGINYGYTF. The CDR3 DNA follows: TGTGCCAGCCGGAAGGGACCCACAGGGGGGATTAACTATGGCTACACCTTC.

The chain recombines TRBV6-1 with TRBJ1-5; 11 nucleotides match TRBD1. Per the germline V gene, CDR1 is MNHNS and CDR2 is SASEGT. The length of the CDR3 is 15 residues. V shed 5 bases and J 7 bases; nucleotides not matched to a gene: 7. CDR3: CASSLGQGAGQPQHF. CDR3 sequence (DNA): TGTGCCAGCAGTCTCGGACAGGGGGCCGGGCAGCCCCAGCATTTT.

The gene calls are TRBV5-1 and TRBJ2-2; no clear D gene. CDR1 is SGHRS, CDR2 YFSETQ, per germline. V was clipped by 0 bases and J by 0 bases, with 6 bases between them. The CDR3 is 15 residues long. As DNA, the CDR3 is TGCGCCAGCAGCTTGGGCAGACCGAACACCGGGGAGCTGTTTTTT. This translates into CASSLGRPNTGELFF. The variable domain in full, completed from reference TRBV5-1 and TRBJ2-2, reads KAGVTQTPRYLIKTRGQQVTLSCSPISGHRSVSWYQQTPGQGLQFLFEYFSETQRNKGNFPGRFSGRQFSNSRSEMNVSTLELGDSALYLCASSLGRPNTGELFFGEGSRLTVL.

This clone was counted between two and nine times. This sequence joins TRBV11-2 and TRBJ2-2; 7 bases map to TRBD2. The CDR3 covers 16 residues. CDR1 is SGHAT and CDR2 is FQNNGV in the germline V gene. The trim removed 3 bases at V and 2 bases at J, leaving 6 bases unmatched. CDR3 in DNA: TGTGCCAGCAGCTTGGGGCCGGGACTAAACACCGGGGAGCTGTTTTTT. It yields the protein CASSLGPGLNTGELFF. The whole variable domain, filled in from reference TRBV11-2 and TRBJ2-2, reads EAGVAQSPRYKIIEKRQSVAFWCNPISGHATLYWYQQILGQGPKLLIQFQNNGVVDDSQLPKDRFSAERLKGVDSTLKIQPAKLEDSAVYLCASSLGPGLNTGELFFGEGSRLTVL.

The rearrangement uses TRBV18 and TRBJ2-2; D remains ambiguous. V was pared by 2 bases and J by 2 bases, with 9 bases between. The CDR3 contains 15 residues. Germline V gives CDR1 KGHSH, CDR2 LQKENI. CDR3 protein: CASSPAQANTGELFF. The CDR3 nucleotides are TGTGCCAGCTCACCAGCCCAGGCTAACACCGGGGAGCTGTTTTTT. The full variable domain, completed using reference TRBV18 and TRBJ2-2, is NAGVMQNPRHLVRRRGQEARLRCSPMKGHSHVYWYRQLPEEGLKFMVYLQKENIIDESGMPKERFSAEFPKEGPSILRIQQVVRGDSAAYFCASSPAQANTGELFFGEGSRLTVL.

This clone showed up just once. V gene TRBV5-6 combines with J gene TRBJ2-1, with 7 bases that match TRBD2. CDR3 length: 16 residues. V lost 2 bases to trimming and J lost 7 bases; unmatched junction nucleotides: 12. Germline values: CDR1 SGHDT, CDR2 YYEEEE. CDR3 amino acids: CASSFLSGSGKNEQFF. Written as DNA, the CDR3 is TGTGCCAGCAGCTTCCTTAGCGGGTCCGGGAAGAATGAGCAGTTCTTC.

Ten or more counts support this clone. It is unclear where the CDR3 begins or ends on the DNA, so no DNA is shown, and the CDR3 is as TCRdb lists it. The chain combines TRBV20-1 with TRBJ1-1; the table's D call, TRBD1, has no DNA check behind it. The CDR3 totals 15 residues, both ends included. Germline CDR1 DFQATT, CDR2 SNEGSKA (reference sequence). The CDR3: CSARVVGQGSSPPSF.

This chain connects TRBV12-3 or TRBV12-4 to TRBJ1-1; D gene uncertain. This CDR3 is built from 11 residues. The germline V and J ends were trimmed by 5 bases and 5 bases, with 6 bases remaining between them. The CDR3, as DNA: TGTGCCAGCAGTCGTGGGACTGAAGCTTTCTTT. Translating it yields CASSRGTEAFF.

This clone has more than one count but fewer than ten. The chain couples TRBV10-2 to TRBJ2-5; possible D gene TRBD2, 6 bases. The germline V gene encodes CDR1 WSHSY and CDR2 SAAADI. V gave up 0 bases and J gave up 5 bases, with 13 bases separating them. The CDR3 sequence is 15 residues long. The CDR3 protein is CASSESTRGRETQYF. For the CDR3, the DNA is TGCGCCAGCAGTGAGTCGACGAGAGGGAGGGAGACCCAGTACTTC.

This clone appeared a few times. This chain joins TRBV3-1 and TRBJ2-1; 9 bases map to TRBD2. Germline-derived CDR1 and CDR2 are LGHDT and YNNKEL (reference sequence). The CDR3 extends over 15 amino acids. V lost 1 base and J lost 8; bases outside the gene matches: 6. The CDR3 is CASSQVREGRDEQFF. The CDR3, as DNA: TGTGCCAGCAGCCAAGTGCGGGAGGGGAGGGATGAGCAGTTCTTC.

The chain couples TRBV11-1 to TRBJ1-2; perhaps TRBD1 as D (6 bases). Trimming stripped 1 base from V and 6 bases from J, with 30 bases between. Germline V CDR1 and CDR2: SGHAT, FQDESV (reference sequence). This CDR3 is 20 amino acids long. CDR3 sequence (DNA): TGTGCCAGCAGCTTAGGCTCAGGGGTTGGGCGAGGGGACGGGAGTGATGGCTACACCTTC. Its protein product is CASSLGSGVGRGDGSDGYTF.